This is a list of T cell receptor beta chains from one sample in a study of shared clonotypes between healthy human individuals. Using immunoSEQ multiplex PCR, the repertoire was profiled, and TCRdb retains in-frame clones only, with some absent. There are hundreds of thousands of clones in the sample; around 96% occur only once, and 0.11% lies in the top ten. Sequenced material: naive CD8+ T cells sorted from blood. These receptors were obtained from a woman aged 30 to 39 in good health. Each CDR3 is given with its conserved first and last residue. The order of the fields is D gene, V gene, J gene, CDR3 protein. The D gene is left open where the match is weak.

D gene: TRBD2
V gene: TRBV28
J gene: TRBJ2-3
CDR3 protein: CASRRTSGSSTDTQYF

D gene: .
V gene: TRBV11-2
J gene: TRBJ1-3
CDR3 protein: CASSTYPDRDSGNTIYF

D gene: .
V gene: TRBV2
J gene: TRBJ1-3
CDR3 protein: CATPKGNTIYF

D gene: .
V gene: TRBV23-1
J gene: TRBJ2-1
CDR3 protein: CASSRVESGYNEQFF

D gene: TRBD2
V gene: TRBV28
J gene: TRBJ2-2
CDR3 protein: CASSDSGSNGELFF

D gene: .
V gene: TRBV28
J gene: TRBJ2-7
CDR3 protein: CASSGRQETNEQYF

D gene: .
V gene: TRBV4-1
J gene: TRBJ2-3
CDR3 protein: CASSQDDKIGTDTQYF

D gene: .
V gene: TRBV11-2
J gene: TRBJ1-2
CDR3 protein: CASSGGTAYGYTF

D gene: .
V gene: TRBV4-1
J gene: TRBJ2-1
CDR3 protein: CASSQEAPSSSYNEQFF

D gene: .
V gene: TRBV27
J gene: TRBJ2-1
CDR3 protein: CASSLGTNSYNEQFF

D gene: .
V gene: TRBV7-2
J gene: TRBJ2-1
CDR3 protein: CASSLEVSASSYNEQFF

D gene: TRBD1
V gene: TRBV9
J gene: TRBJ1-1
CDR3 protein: CASSGTGAEAFF

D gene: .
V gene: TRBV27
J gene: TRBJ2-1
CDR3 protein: CASSLRQGGNEQFF

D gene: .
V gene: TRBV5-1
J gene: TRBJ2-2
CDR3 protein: CASSSLGGGELFF

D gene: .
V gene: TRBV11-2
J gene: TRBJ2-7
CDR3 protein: CASSLEPFGHEQYF

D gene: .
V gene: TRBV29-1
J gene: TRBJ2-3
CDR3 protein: CSVGVGLRIMPDTQYF

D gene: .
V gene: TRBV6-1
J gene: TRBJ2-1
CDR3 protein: CASSERDGGYNEQFF

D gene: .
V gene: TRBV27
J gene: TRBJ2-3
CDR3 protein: CASSVSTPLGTDTQYF

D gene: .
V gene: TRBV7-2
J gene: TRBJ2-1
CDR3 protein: CASSYLAGGGASYNEQFF

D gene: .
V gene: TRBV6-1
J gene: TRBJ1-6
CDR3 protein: CASMKSGSYNSPLHF

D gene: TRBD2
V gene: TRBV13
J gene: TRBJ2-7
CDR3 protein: CASSSASGDRHEQYF

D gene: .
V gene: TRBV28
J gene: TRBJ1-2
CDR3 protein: CASSWTAGASGYTF

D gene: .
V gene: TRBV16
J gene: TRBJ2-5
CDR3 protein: CASNPGILTGEETQYF

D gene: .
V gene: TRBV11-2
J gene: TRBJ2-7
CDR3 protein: CASSPVGGTYYEQYF

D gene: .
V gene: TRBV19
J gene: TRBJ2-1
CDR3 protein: CASSIWQGLHNEQFF

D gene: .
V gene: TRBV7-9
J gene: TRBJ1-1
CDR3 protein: CASSFPDSIRTEAFF

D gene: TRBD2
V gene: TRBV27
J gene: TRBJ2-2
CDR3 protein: CASSPRASGRRGELFF

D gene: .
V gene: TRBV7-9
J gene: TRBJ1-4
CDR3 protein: CASSFIGYSEKLFF

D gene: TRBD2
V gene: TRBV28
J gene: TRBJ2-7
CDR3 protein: CASSFSGSSYEQYF

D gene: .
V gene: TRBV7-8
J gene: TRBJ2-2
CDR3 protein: CASSLASTRELFF

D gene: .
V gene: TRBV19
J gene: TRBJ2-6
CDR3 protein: CAGRDTRSGANVLTF

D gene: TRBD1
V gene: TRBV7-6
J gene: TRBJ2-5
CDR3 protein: CASSLDIGGGQETQYF

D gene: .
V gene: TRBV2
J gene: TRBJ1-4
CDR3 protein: CASSGLPVGANEKLFF

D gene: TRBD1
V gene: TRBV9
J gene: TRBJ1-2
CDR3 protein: CASSDRTGQSYGYTF

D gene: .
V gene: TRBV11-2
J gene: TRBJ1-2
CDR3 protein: CASSLIPDRLYGYTF

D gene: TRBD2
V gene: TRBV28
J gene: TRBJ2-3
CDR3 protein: CASERDGSTDTQYF

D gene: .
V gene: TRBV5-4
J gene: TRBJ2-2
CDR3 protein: CASSLADRTGELFF

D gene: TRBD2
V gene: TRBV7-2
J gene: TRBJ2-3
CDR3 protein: CASSPAGRIADTQYF

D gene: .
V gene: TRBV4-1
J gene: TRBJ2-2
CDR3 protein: CASSQDQKGEGTGELFF

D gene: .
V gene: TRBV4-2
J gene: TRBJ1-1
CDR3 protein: CASSQEVGSGTEAFF

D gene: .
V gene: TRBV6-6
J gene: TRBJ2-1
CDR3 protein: CASRQRQGRWYEQFF

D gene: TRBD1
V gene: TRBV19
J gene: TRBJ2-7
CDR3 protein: CASSAAGTASYEQYF

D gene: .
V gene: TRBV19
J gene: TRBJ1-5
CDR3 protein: CASSSMEGPDQPQHF

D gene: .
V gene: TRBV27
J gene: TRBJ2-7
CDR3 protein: CASSLSGRYEQYF

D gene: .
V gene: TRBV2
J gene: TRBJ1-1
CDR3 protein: CASSEVPRTTEAFF